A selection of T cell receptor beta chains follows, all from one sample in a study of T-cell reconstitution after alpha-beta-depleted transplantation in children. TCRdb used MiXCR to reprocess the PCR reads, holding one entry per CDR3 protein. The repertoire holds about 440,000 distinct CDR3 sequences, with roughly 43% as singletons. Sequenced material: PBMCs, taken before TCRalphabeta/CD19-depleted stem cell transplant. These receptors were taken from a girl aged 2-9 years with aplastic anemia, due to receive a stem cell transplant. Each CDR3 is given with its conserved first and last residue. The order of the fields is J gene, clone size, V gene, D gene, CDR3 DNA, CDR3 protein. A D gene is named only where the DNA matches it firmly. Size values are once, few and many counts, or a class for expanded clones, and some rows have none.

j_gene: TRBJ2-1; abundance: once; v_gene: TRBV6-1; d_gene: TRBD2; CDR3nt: TGTGCCAGCACCCCGGGAGGATGGGGGTACAATGAGCAGTTCTTC; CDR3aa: CASTPGGWGYNEQFF
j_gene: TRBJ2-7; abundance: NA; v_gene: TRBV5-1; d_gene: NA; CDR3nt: TGCGCCAGCAGCTTGGGCCGGGAGTCCTACGAGCAGTACTTC; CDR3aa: CASSLGRESYEQYF
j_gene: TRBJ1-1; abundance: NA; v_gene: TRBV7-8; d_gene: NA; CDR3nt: TGTGCCAGCAGGTCGAAGGAGGGAGACACTGAAGCTTTCTTT; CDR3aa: CASRSKEGDTEAFF
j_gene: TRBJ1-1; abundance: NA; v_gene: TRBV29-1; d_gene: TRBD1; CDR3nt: TGCAGCGTTGATGGCCCCCCGGACAGGGGGGACACTGAAGCTTTCTTT; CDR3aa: CSVDGPPDRGDTEAFF
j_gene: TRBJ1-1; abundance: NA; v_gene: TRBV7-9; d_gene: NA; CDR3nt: TGTGCCAGCAGCTATTTTAAGGGGGTCAACACTGAAGCTTTCTTT; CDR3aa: CASSYFKGVNTEAFF
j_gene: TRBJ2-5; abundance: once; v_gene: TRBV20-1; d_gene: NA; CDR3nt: TGCAGTGCTAGGTCGTATACGGGGGTGCTCCAAGAGACCCAGTACTTC; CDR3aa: CSARSYTGVLQETQYF
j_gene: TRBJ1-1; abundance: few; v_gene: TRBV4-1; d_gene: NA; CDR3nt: TGCGCCAGCAGCCATAACGAAATGAAAGGGAACACTGAAGCTTTCTTT; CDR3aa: CASSHNEMKGNTEAFF
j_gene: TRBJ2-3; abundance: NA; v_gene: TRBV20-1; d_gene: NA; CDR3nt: TGCAGTACATCTGGGCGGGGCACAGATACGCAGTATTTT; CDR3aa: CSTSGRGTDTQYF
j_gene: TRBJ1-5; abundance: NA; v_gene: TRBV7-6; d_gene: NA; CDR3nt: TGTGCCAGCAGCTTAGATGAGCAGCCCCAGCATTTT; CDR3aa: CASSLDEQPQHF
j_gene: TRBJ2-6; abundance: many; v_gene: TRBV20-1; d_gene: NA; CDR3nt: TGCAGTGCTAGAGATCTAAGAGGTGGGGCCAACGTCCTGACTTTC; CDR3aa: CSARDLRGGANVLTF
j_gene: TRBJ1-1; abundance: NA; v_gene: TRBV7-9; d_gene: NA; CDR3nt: TGTGCCAGCAGCTCTCAGGGGATGGGGGACACTGAAGCTTTCTTT; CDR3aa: CASSSQGMGDTEAFF
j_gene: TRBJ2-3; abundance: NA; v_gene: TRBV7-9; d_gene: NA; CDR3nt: TGTGCCAGCAGCTTCTTCGGAACAGATACGCGGTATTTT; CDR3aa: CASSFFGTDTRYF
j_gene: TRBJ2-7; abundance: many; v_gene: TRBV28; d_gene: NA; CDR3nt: TGTGCCAGCAGGGGAAGAATCATCGAGCAGTACTTC; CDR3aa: CASRGRIIEQYF